Reported below is one T cell receptor (beta chain). The target antigen is unknown. Both 60 Vbeta primers and 13 Jbeta primers went into the PCR. Measured with immunoSEQ multiplex PCR; TCRdb has only the in-frame clones, and not every one. The sample carries tens of thousands of clones, approximately 80% recorded once. The sample is drawn from a study of cytomegalovirus exposure and HLA in healthy donors. Findings and limits, study-wide: Reported findings show TCR beta sequences accurately forecast HLA-A and HLA-B alleles in most subjects. TCR beta chain V- and J-gene trimming was linked, in a later analysis, to a missense variant in DCLRE1C. Specificity for CMV antigens was confirmed in vitro for a few of the CMV-associated chains.

Nobody recorded the CMV serostatus of this donor. The sequenced material came from PBMCs. The source is a human donor in good health.

The DNA for the CDR3 is TGTGCCAGCAGCGGAGCGGGGGGGCAAACCGGGGAGCTGTTTTTT. This translates into CASSGAGGQTGELFF. This chain links TRBV6-1 with TRBJ2-2; 10 bases match TRBD2. J was trimmed by 5 bases and V by 6 bases; bases with no gene match: 6. The CDR3 contains 15 residues. The germline V gene encodes CDR1 MNHNS and CDR2 SASEGT.